These 20 T cell receptor beta chains share one sample of origin, sequenced in a study of blood T cell repertoires in COVID-19. Measured with immunoSEQ multiplex PCR; TCRdb has only the in-frame clones, and not every one. In the table there are about 220,000 clones, 75% to 90% of which are singletons. Material for sequencing was PBMCs or T cells enriched from blood (not recorded which). These receptors were taken from a woman aged 18-29 years in a cohort exposed to, infected with or recovered from COVID-19 (not recorded which).

The CDR3 loop reads CASSGREGQGYEQYF. The DNA of the CDR3 is TGTGCCAGCAGCGGACGGGAGGGGCAGGGCTACGAGCAGTACTTC. This chain uses TRBV9 with TRBJ2-7; 8 bases match TRBD2. Per germline, CDR1 SGDLS and CDR2 YYNGEE. This CDR3 comprises 15 residues. V lost 3 bases, J lost 3 bases, and 8 bases stayed unmatched.

The V and J genes are TRBV24-1 and TRBJ1-5; the D is unclear. The V end lost 7 bases, the J end lost 5 bases, and 14 bases lay between the germline ends. Germline CDR1 is KGHDR and CDR2 is SFDVKD. This CDR3 spans 14 amino acids. The CDR3 DNA follows: TGTGCCACCAGCGTTAGAGGGAATTATCAGCCCCAGCATTTT. It yields the protein CATSVRGNYQPQHF.

This chain connects TRBV28 to TRBJ1-2; no definite D call. Looked up from germline, CDR1 is MDHEN and CDR2 is SYDVKM. The CDR3 has 14 residues. With 1 base removed from V and 7 bases from J, the gap between germline ends came to 13 bases. CDR3 DNA sequence: TGTGCCAGCAGTTTATCCGAGTGGCAGCGTGGCTACACCTTC. Translation gives CASSLSEWQRGYTF.

The chain couples TRBV27 to TRBJ1-1, with TRBD1 as a possible D gene (6 bases). Trimming pared 4 bases from V and 6 bases from J, leaving 12 bases between. The germline V gene encodes CDR1 MNHEY and CDR2 SMNVEV (reference sequence). This CDR3 is 13 amino acids long. CDR3 protein: CASSSRTVAEAFF. CDR3 nucleotide sequence: TGTGCCAGCAGTTCAAGGACAGTCGCTGAAGCTTTCTTT.

V gene TRBV18 combines with J gene TRBJ2-2; no clear D. CDR1 KGHSH and CDR2 LQKENI come from the germline V gene. The CDR3 spans 14 residues. V was cut by 3 bases and J by 3 bases, with 8 bases left in between. In DNA form, the CDR3 reads TGTGCCAGCTCACCCAATGTTGACACCGGGGAGCTGTTTTTT. Its translation: CASSPNVDTGELFF. Full variable domain (missing parts from reference TRBV18 and TRBJ2-2): NAGVMQNPRHLVRRRGQEARLRCSPMKGHSHVYWYRQLPEEGLKFMVYLQKENIIDESGMPKERFSAEFPKEGPSILRIQQVVRGDSAAYFCASSPNVDTGELFFGEGSRLTVL.

The gene calls are TRBV6-5 and TRBJ2-7; the D gene is possibly TRBD1 (5 bases). The V gene lost 7 bases and the J gene lost 4 bases, with 14 bases spanning the gap. The germline V gene encodes CDR1 MNHEY and CDR2 SVGAGI. This CDR3 contains 13 residues. Here the CDR3 DNA reads TGTGCCAGCACGAAGGACGGACATTACGAGCAGTACTTC. This gives the protein CASTKDGHYEQYF.

The gene calls are TRBV5-4 and TRBJ2-7, with 12 positions matching TRBD1. V lost 4 bases, J lost 5 bases, and 1 base stayed unmatched. Germline CDR1 and CDR2: SGHNT and YYREEE (reference sequence). The CDR3 covers 13 residues. CDR3 in DNA: TGTGCCAGCAGCCGGGACAGGGGGCACGAGCAGTACTTC. Translating it yields CASSRDRGHEQYF. Together with reference TRBV5-4 and TRBJ2-7, the CDR3 gives the full variable domain: ETGVTQSPTHLIKTRGQQVTLRCSSQSGHNTVSWYQQALGQGPQFIFQYYREEENGRGNFPPRFSGLQFPNYSSELNVNALELDDSALYLCASSRDRGHEQYFGPGTRLTVT.

The rearrangement links TRBV29-1 to TRBJ2-3; D might be TRBD1 (6 bases). Germline V lookup: CDR1 SQVTM, CDR2 ANQGSEA. This CDR3 is built from 15 residues. Trimming shortened V by 6 bases and J by 3 bases, and 19 bases separated the two germline ends. CDR3 residues: CSVRGYPSRTDTQYF. The DNA of the CDR3 is TGCAGCGTCAGGGGTTATCCTAGCAGAACAGATACGCAGTATTTT.

This clone turned up a few times. The chain uses TRBV19 and TRBJ2-3; D may be TRBD1 (6 bases). This CDR3 contains 14 residues. In germline, CDR1 is LNHDA, CDR2 SQIVND (reference sequence). The V end lost 6 bases, the J end lost 2 bases, and 12 bases lay between the germline ends. CDR3 protein: CASRHRAITDTQYF. The CDR3 DNA reads TGTGCCAGTAGGCACAGGGCCATCACAGATACGCAGTATTTT.

This clone was found many times. This rearrangement joins TRBV6-5 to TRBJ2-7; 7 nucleotides align to TRBD1. CDR3 length equals 15 residues. V was pared by 8 bases and J by 5 bases, with 15 bases of the junction left unmatched. Germline CDR1 reads MNHEY; CDR2 reads SVGAGI. The CDR3 region is CASVAEGASSHEQYF. The CDR3 DNA reads TGTGCCAGCGTGGCCGAGGGGGCGTCGTCGCACGAGCAGTACTTC.

CDR3 in amino acids: CASSLPAGGGETQYF. The CDR3 DNA reads TGTGCCAGTAGCTTACCCGCAGGGGGAGGAGAGACCCAGTACTTC. V is TRBV19 and J is TRBJ2-5; a weak D match, TRBD1 (7 bases). CDR1 is LNHDA and CDR2 is SQIVND in the germline V gene (reference sequence). With 6 bases removed from V and 4 bases from J, the gap between germline ends came to 18 bases. The CDR3 consists of 15 residues.

This sequence joins TRBV30 and TRBJ2-5; the D gene is possibly TRBD1 (5 bases). Germline V gives CDR1 GTSNPN, CDR2 SVGIG (reference sequence). The CDR3 consists of 13 residues. Deletions cut 2 bases from V and 1 base from J, with 8 bases between. The CDR3 loop reads CAWSPGPQETQYF. CDR3 sequence (DNA): TGTGCCTGGAGTCCAGGGCCCCAAGAGACCCAGTACTTC.

The chain is built from TRBV10-3 and TRBJ1-3; unclear D gene. CDR3 length: 16 amino acids. V was pared by 3 bases and J by 0 bases, with 12 bases between. Germline V gene data show CDR1 as ENHRY and CDR2 as SYGVKD. CDR3 nucleotide sequence: TGTGCCATCAGTGACGGGGAAGGGTACTCTGGAAACACCATATATTTT. This encodes CAISDGEGYSGNTIYF.

V gene TRBV18 combines with J gene TRBJ1-2; TRBD1 agrees at 7 bases. This CDR3 comprises 14 residues. J gave up 3 bases and V 5 bases, and 6 bases lay outside the gene matches. Germline CDR1 KGHSH, CDR2 LQKENI. CDR3 DNA sequence: TGTGCCAGCTCAGCTACAGGGGTGGACTATGGCTACACCTTC. Encoded protein: CASSATGVDYGYTF.

The rearrangement links TRBV7-2 to TRBJ2-1, with 7 bases matching TRBD1. V trimming: 5 bases; J trimming: 10 bases; junction bases outside the gene matches: 5. Germline V gene lookup returns CDR1 SGHTA and CDR2 FQGNSA. The CDR3 consists of 12 residues. This CDR3 reads CASSRTGVEQFF. CDR3 sequence (DNA): TGTGCCAGCAGCCGAACAGGGGTAGAGCAGTTCTTC.

This clone has just a few counts. The V and J genes are TRBV10-3 and TRBJ1-1; 7 bases fit TRBD1. Losses at the gene ends were 5 bases for V and 1 base for J; bases not matched to a gene: 10. The CDR3 has 16 residues. Germline CDR1 reads ENHRY; CDR2 reads SYGVKD. As DNA, the CDR3 is TGTGCCATCAGTATCCGGGACAGCCCCTCGAACACTGAAGCTTTCTTT. Translating gives CAISIRDSPSNTEAFF.

The chain has TRBV19 and TRBJ2-1; TRBD2 agrees at 11 bases. J lost 4 bases, V lost 3 bases, and 8 bases had no gene match. This CDR3 spans 17 amino acids. Germline V CDR1 and CDR2: LNHDA, SQIVND (reference sequence). CDR3 sequence: CASSIPGLAGGYNEQFF. In nucleotides, the CDR3 is TGTGCCAGTAGTATTCCAGGTCTAGCGGGAGGTTACAATGAGCAGTTCTTC.

The chain links TRBV2 to TRBJ2-7; no clear D gene. The CDR3 loop spans 12 amino acids. CDR1 SNHLY and CDR2 FYNNEI come from the germline V gene. Between the trimmed V and J ends, which lost 7 bases and 4 bases, there was a span of 11 bases. The CDR3 DNA is TGTGCCAGCAAGACCGGGTTTTACGAGCAGTACTTC. Its translation: CASKTGFYEQYF. Combining the CDR3 with reference TRBV2 and TRBJ2-7 gives the whole variable domain EPEVTQTPSHQVTQMGQEVILRCVPISNHLYFYWYRQILGQKVEFLVSFYNNEISEKSEIFDDQFSVERPDGSNFTLKIRSTKLEDSAMYFCASKTGFYEQYFGPGTRLTVT.

The chain recombines TRBV24-1 with TRBJ2-3, with a possible D match to TRBD1 (6 bases). Germline-derived CDR1 and CDR2 are KGHDR and SFDVKD. The CDR3 contains 13 residues. V lost 6 bases, J lost 1 base, and 7 bases lay in between. CDR3: CATSRQGTDTQYF. The CDR3 DNA follows: TGTGCCACCAGTAGACAGGGCACAGATACGCAGTATTTT.

This clone has only one observation. The chain couples TRBV6-1 to TRBJ1-5; D possibly corresponds to TRBD1 (5 bases). Trimming cost V 1 base and J 4 bases, with 17 bases left between them. Germline V gives CDR1 MNHNS, CDR2 SASEGT. CDR3 length: 17 residues. The CDR3 loop reads CASSEVPSGVGNQPQHF. CDR3 coding DNA: TGTGCCAGCAGTGAAGTACCCTCGGGGGTGGGAAATCAGCCCCAGCATTTT.